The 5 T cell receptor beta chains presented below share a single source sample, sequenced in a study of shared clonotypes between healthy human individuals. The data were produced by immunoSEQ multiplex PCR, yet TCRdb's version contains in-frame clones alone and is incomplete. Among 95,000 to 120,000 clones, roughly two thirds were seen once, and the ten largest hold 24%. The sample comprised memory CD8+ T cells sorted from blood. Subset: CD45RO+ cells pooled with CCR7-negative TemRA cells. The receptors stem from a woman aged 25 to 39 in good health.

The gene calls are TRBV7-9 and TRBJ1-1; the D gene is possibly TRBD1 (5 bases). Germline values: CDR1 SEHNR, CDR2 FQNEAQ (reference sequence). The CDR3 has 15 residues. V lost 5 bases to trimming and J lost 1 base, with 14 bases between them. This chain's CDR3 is CASSPALGQNTEAFF. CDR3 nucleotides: TGTGCCAGCAGCCCTGCCTTAGGACAGAACACTGAAGCTTTCTTT.

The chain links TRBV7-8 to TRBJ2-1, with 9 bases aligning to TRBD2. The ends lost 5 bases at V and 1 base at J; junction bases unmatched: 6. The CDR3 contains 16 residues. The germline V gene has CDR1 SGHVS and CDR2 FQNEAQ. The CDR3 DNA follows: TGTGCCAGCAGCCCCTCTAGCGGGAATTCCTACAATGAGCAGTTCTTC. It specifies CASSPSSGNSYNEQFF.

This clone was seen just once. Written as DNA, the CDR3 is TGTGCCAGCGGGCACGGGAGGAGCTCCTACAATGAGCAGTTCTTC. Its protein product is CASGHGRSSYNEQFF. The genes are TRBV27 and TRBJ2-1, with 7 bases that match TRBD2. This CDR3 region has 15 residues. Germline V lookup: CDR1 MNHEY, CDR2 SMNVEV (reference sequence). Losses at the gene ends were 8 bases for V and 0 bases for J; bases not matched to a gene: 7.

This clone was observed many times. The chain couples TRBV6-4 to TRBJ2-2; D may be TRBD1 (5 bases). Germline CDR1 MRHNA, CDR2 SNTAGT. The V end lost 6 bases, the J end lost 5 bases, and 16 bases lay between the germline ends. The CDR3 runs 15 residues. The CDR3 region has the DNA TGTGCCAGCAGCCCAGGGCAGAGTGGTACCGGGGAGCTGTTTTTT. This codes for CASSPGQSGTGELFF.

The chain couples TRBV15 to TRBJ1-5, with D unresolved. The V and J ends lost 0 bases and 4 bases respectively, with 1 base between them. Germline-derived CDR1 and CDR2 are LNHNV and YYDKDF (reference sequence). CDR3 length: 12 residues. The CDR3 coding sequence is TGTGCCACCAGCAGAGATAATCAGCCCCAGCATTTT. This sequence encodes CATSRDNQPQHF.